A selection of T cell receptor beta chains follows, all from one sample in a study of beta chain features in type 1 diabetes. The protocol was immunoSEQ multiplex PCR, while the TCRdb copy is restricted to in-frame clones and leaves out a portion. The sample lists about 640,000 clones, over 10% seen once, with around 0.12% in the top ten. The sample consisted of naive CD4+ T cells from blood. The receptors here all came from a man aged 25 to 40 with type 1 diabetes. Each CDR3 is given with its conserved first and last residue. A D gene is named only where the DNA matches it firmly. Only part of the rows carry a size: once, few, many, or a class if the clone is expanded.

j_call d_call clone_size v_call cdr3_nt cdr3_aa
TRBJ2-7 . . TRBV4-3 TGCGCCAGCAGCGAAAGGGCCCGAGGGTCCTACGAGCAGTACTTC CASSERARGSYEQYF
TRBJ1-2 . few TRBV9 TGTGCCAGCAGCGTAGCCCAGGGGTTGGGCTATGGCTACACCTTC CASSVAQGLGYGYTF
TRBJ2-7 . . TRBV10-3 TGTGCCATCAGTGCGGATACCTACGAGCAGTACTTC CAISADTYEQYF
TRBJ1-4 TRBD1 few TRBV29-1 TGCAGCGTCAGGACAGGGGCGGGTGAAAAACTGTTTTTT CSVRTGAGEKLFF
TRBJ2-1 TRBD1 . TRBV7-6 TGTGCCAGCAGCTTCCTTGGCGGGACAGGAGCAACTTACAATGAGCAGTTCTTC CASSFLGGTGATYNEQFF
TRBJ2-2 . few TRBV10-3 TGTGCCATCAGTGAGTCGGCCGGGGAGCTGTTTTTT CAISESAGELFF
TRBJ2-7 TRBD1 few TRBV27 TGTGCCAGCAGTCCCTTGGCGACAGGGCTCCCCTACGAGCAGTACTTC CASSPLATGLPYEQYF
TRBJ1-5 . . TRBV19 TGTGCCAGTAATTCGTTGGCAGTTGTGAATCAGCCCCAGCATTTT CASNSLAVVNQPQHF
TRBJ1-1 TRBD1 few TRBV7-9 TGTGCCAGCCCCGGACAGGGAGGAACGAACACTGAAGCTTTCTTT CASPGQGGTNTEAFF
TRBJ1-1 TRBD1 few TRBV7-6 TGTGCCAGCAGCTCGACAGGGAGTGCTGTAACTGAAGCTTTCTTT CASSSTGSAVTEAFF